This T cell receptor (beta chain) appears in the sequencing data of a study of response to subunit inactivated influenza vaccine. Notes on the study in general: A suggestion made by the authors is that each seasonal influenza vaccination recruits few new T cells.

CDR1 SQVTM and CDR2 ANQGSEA come from the germline V gene. This CDR3 region has 11 residues. Between the trimmed V and J ends, which lost 7 bases and 6 bases, there was a span of 12 bases. This clonotype appeared many times. As yet, its antigen is unknown. TCRdb ran MiXCR on the RT-PCR reads and lists one entry per CDR3 protein. The sample contains under 850,000 distinct CDR3 sequences, approximately 17% of which appear only once. The rearrangement joins TRBV29-1 to TRBJ1-2; D remains ambiguous. The clonotype comes from a man aged 50-59 years who received an inactivated influenza vaccine. The sequences come from PBMCs from blood, collected roughly 5 days after vaccination. CDR3 DNA: TGCAGCGCCTTGTTTCTAGATGGCTACACCTTC. This codes for CSALFLDGYTF.